This record looks at one T cell receptor (beta chain) sequence and its context. Study processing details: Estimates of nucleated cell counts were drawn from the amplification of reference gene primers. Here immunoSEQ multiplex PCR was the method, and the copy in TCRdb shows in-frame clones only, minus some. V and J calls and clone size are those listed in that table; D and trimming were worked out from the DNA. The profile covers about 220,000 clones, with around 80% appearing a single time and 7.2% taken by the ten largest. This sample is part of a study of blood T cell repertoires in COVID-19. Overall study context: Acute and convalescent COVID-19 samples came from the United States, Italy and Spain. The analysed material was cDNA or gDNA that came from T cells, B-cell-depleted T cells, or PBMCs.

The CDR3 totals 17 residues. From germline, CDR1 is LGHNA and CDR2 YNFKEQ. The J segment lost 4 bases and the V segment lost 0 bases, leaving 4 bases of the junction unmatched. This clonotype was sampled from a woman in her 70s with acute or convalescent COVID-19. Sequenced: peripheral blood. The genes are TRBV4-2 and TRBJ2-1; 12 bases are a match to TRBD2. CDR3 DNA: TGTGCCAGCAGCCAAGAGTTACTAGCGGGGGGATACAATGAGCAGTTCTTC. Encoded protein: CASSQELLAGGYNEQFF.